This T cell receptor beta chain was identified in a study of post-analysis software for immune sequencing data. The wider study: The study covered relapsing-remitting, secondary progressive and progressive-relapsing courses of multiple sclerosis. Study results and caveats: Controls had significantly higher normalized Chao1 diversity than multiple sclerosis patients. Batch-matched samples strongly co-clustered by F measure. In patients, five or six TRBV segments were more frequent than in controls, with TRBV5-6, TRBV5-1 and TRBV20-1 among them.

The authors incorporated unique molecular identifiers into the TCR beta cDNA libraries. T cells numbering roughly 1 to 10 million yielded 450,000 to 500,000 cDNA molecules. Using its own MiXCR run on the PCR reads, TCRdb lists one record per CDR3 protein. The sample lists about 770,000 distinct CDR3 sequences, just over 45% seen once, with 4.9% in the top ten. The CDR3 spans 12 residues. J lost 3 bases, V lost 6 bases, and 0 bases had no gene match. Germline values: CDR1 ENHRY, CDR2 SYGVKD. This clonotype was observed a few times. Its specificity is unknown. This sequence originates from a girl aged 5-17 years with multiple sclerosis. The sample comprised blood. The gene calls are TRBV10-3 and TRBJ1-2; 8 bases map to TRBD1. The CDR3 DNA sequence: TGTGCCATCAGGGACAGGGACTATGGCTACACCTTC. Amino acids: CAIRDRDYGYTF.